A single TCR beta chain is shown here with its context. These data come from a study of cytomegalovirus exposure and HLA in healthy donors. The CDR3 runs 17 residues. The ends lost 0 bases at V and 1 base at J; junction bases unmatched: 5. Germline V CDR1 and CDR2: SGHAT, FQNNGV. 13 Jbeta primers and 60 Vbeta primers were used for the PCR. In the source study's methods: Around 10 million of the 80 million or so unique TCR beta chains counted in a later analysis were shared. Here immunoSEQ multiplex PCR was the method, and the copy in TCRdb shows in-frame clones only, minus some. V and J calls and clone size are copied from that table; D and trimming were computed from the DNA. The data contain about 160,000 clones, roughly 80% of them seen just once; the ten biggest clones take up around 9.8%.

This sequence joins TRBV11-2 and TRBJ2-5, with 10 nucleotides matching TRBD2. The clonotype originates from a man younger than 35 in good health and CMV-seropositive. The sequenced material came from PBMCs. The DNA of the CDR3 is TGTGCCAGCAGCTTAGATGTACTAGCGGGACCCCAAGAGACCCAGTACTTC. The encoded protein is CASSLDVLAGPQETQYF.